The TCR beta chain described here comes from a study of CD8 T cells in Susac syndrome. Study details: About 6 sequenced Susac syndrome patients had clinically active disease, while 8 or 9 were in remission. Regarding the study as a whole: Detection of Susac-specific public clones gave over 15 in total CD8+ repertoires and about five in CD8+ TEMRA repertoires.

Concerning this clonotype itself: Its antigen remains unidentified.

The CD8+ and CD4+ T cells were isolated magnetically using a negative isolation approach, whereas the TEMRA cells were enriched by FACS. RNA in amounts of roughly 0.5 to 1 ug was reverse transcribed with random hexamers. The CDR3 of TCR beta was amplified by immunoSEQ multiplex PCR across 54 Vbeta and 13 Jbeta. TCRdb called the immunoSEQ multiplex PCR reads again in MiXCR, with one record for every CDR3 protein. The sample records about 53,000 distinct CDR3 sequences, 85% to 95% being singletons. Trimming took 1 base from V and 4 from J; bases not matched to a gene: 2. The CDR3 runs to 14 residues. Germline V CDR1 and CDR2: SQVTM, ANQGSEA.

The genes are TRBV29-1 and TRBJ2-1; 9 bases are shared with TRBD2. Sequencing input: CD8+ T cells from PBMCs. The source is a human donor with Susac syndrome. Written as DNA, the CDR3 is TGCAGCGTTGAAGTGCTAGCGGGATACAATGAGCAGTTCTTC. It codes for CSVEVLAGYNEQFF.